This TCR beta chain is drawn from a study of T cell responses to AZD1222 COVID-19 vaccine. Libraries were prepared by immunoSEQ multiplex PCR; TCRdb keeps only in-frame clonotypes and omits some of them. The sample has 80,000 or so clones; approximately 90% are singletons. With 2 bases removed from V and 3 bases from J, the gap between germline ends came to 11 bases. Germline-derived CDR1 and CDR2 are MNHEY and SVGEGT. This CDR3 comprises 15 residues. Findings and limits, study-wide: Seropositivity was recorded at baseline in only five to seven AZD1222 recipients. Two AZD1222 doses significantly raised spike-specific TCR breadth and depth over controls. Clonal diversity was possibly underestimated; the donors were predominantly white British and more often female. Nearly half of spike-specific TCRs reportedly target unmutated variant regions.

Concerning this clone itself: Its antigen is not identified.

This chain links TRBV6-2 or TRBV6-3 with TRBJ1-5; possibly TRBD1 for D (6 bases). The TCR was taken from an adult in good health. The specimen comprised peripheral blood, sampled on day 0 of AZD1222 vaccination. CDR3 loop: CASSYLQGINQPQHF. CDR3 DNA: TGTGCCAGCAGTTACCTACAGGGAATCAATCAGCCCCAGCATTTT.